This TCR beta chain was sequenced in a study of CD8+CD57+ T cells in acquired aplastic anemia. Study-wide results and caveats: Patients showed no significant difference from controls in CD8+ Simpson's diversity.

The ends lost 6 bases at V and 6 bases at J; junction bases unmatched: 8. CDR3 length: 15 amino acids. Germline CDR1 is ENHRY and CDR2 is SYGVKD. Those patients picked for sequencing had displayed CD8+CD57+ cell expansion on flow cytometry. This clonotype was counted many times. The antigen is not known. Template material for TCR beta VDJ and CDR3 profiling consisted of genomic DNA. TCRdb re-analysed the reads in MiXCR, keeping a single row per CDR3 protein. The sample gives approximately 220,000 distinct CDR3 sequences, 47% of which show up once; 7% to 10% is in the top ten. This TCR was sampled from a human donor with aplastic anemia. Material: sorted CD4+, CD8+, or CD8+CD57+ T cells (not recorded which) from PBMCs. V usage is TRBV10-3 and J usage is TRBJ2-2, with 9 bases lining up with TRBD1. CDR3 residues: CAIRRTGVGPGELFF. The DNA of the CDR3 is TGTGCCATCAGGCGGACAGGGGTCGGTCCCGGGGAGCTGTTTTTT.